These 30 T cell receptor beta chains were all obtained from the same sample, sequenced in a study of T-cell memory formation after mild COVID-19. TCRdb passed the 5' RACE reads through MiXCR, listing each CDR3 protein once. Of 400,000 to 500,000 distinct CDR3 sequences in the sample, 24% were seen once. Sequenced: PBMCs or a T cell subset sorted from them (not recorded which). Receptors were obtained from an adult woman who had mild COVID-19 (a few samples of this study predate the infection). Cell type and time point are not known.

V gene TRBV27 combines with J gene TRBJ1-6; D is possibly TRBD1 (5 bases). Germline CDR1 MNHEY, CDR2 SMNVEV (reference sequence). CDR3 length: 17 amino acids. Trimming took off 5 bases at V and 4 bases at J, with 18 bases between the two ends. CDR3 coding DNA: TGTGCCAGCAGTCCGAGACAGCCGACAGCGTATAATTCACCCCTCCACTTT. Protein: CASSPRQPTAYNSPLHF.

The rearrangement joins TRBV20-1 to TRBJ2-5, with D perhaps TRBD2 (6 bases). The V end lost 6 bases, the J end lost 4 bases, and 12 bases lay between the germline ends. The germline V gene encodes CDR1 DFQATT and CDR2 SNEGSKA (reference sequence). The CDR3 covers 12 residues. The DNA of the CDR3 is TGCAGTGCCCTCCGGGGGATAGAGACCCAGTACTTC. It codes for CSALRGIETQYF.

The genes are TRBV4-3 and TRBJ1-4; the D is unclear. V dropped 0 bases and J dropped 8 bases, with 13 bases sitting between them. Germline V gene lookup returns CDR1 LGHNA and CDR2 YSLEER. This CDR3 spans 15 amino acids. The DNA for the CDR3 is TGCGCCAGCAGCCAAGATTTGGCTTCGTACGAAAAACTGTTTTTT. Translated, it gives CASSQDLASYEKLFF.

The chain combines TRBV6-5 with TRBJ2-1; 14 bases line up with TRBD2. Germline trimming cut 4 bases from V and 4 bases from J; bases unmatched to any gene: 3. The CDR3 has 16 residues. Germline lookup yields CDR1 MNHEY and CDR2 SVGAGI. Here the CDR3 DNA reads TGTGCCAGCAGTTCGGGACTAGCGGGAGAGTACAATGAGCAGTTCTTC. It codes for CASSSGLAGEYNEQFF.

The gene calls are TRBV6-2 or TRBV6-3 and TRBJ2-3; 7 nucleotides line up with TRBD2. Germline trimming cut 4 bases from V and 0 bases from J; bases unmatched to any gene: 10. Per the germline V gene, CDR1 is MNHEY and CDR2 is SVGEGT. CDR3 length equals 17 residues. The CDR3 DNA reads TGTGCCAGCAGTTCTGACGGGAGCGGGACTAGCACAGATACGCAGTATTTT. The encoded protein is CASSSDGSGTSTDTQYF.

This clonotype was counted a few times. J is TRBJ2-7 and V is TRBV2; D is perhaps TRBD1 (5 bases). Trimming removed 6 bases at V and 0 bases at J, with 18 bases between. This CDR3 is 16 amino acids long. The V gene's germline CDR1 is SNHLY and CDR2 FYNNEI. The CDR3 loop reads CASSLGRPPLSYEQYF. The CDR3 nucleotides are TGTGCCAGCAGCCTGGGGCGTCCACCGCTCTCCTACGAGCAGTACTTC.

This clonotype was counted a few times. The chain joins TRBV15 to TRBJ1-5, with 8 nucleotides matching TRBD1. From germline, CDR1 is LNHNV and CDR2 YYDKDF (reference sequence). V lost 0 bases and J lost 6; bases outside the gene matches: 7. The CDR3 extends over 16 amino acids. The CDR3 DNA follows: TGTGCCACCAGCAGAGATGCCAGGGGGCTTGGTCAGCCCCAGCATTTT. The encoded protein is CATSRDARGLGQPQHF.

In this sample, this clonotype turned up many times. The chain combines TRBV27 with TRBJ2-1, with D perhaps assigned TRBD1 or TRBD2 (5 bases each). The CDR3 sequence is 13 residues long. Per germline, CDR1 MNHEY and CDR2 SMNVEV (reference sequence). V shed 5 bases and J shed 13 bases, with 18 bases lying between them. CDR3 DNA: TGTGCCAGCAGTCCTTCGGGACCCAGGAGACAGTTCTTC. It translates to CASSPSGPRRQFF.

The V and J genes are TRBV2 and TRBJ1-2; D is unresolved. Germline assignment: CDR1 SNHLY and CDR2 FYNNEI. V gave up 3 bases and J gave up 2 bases, with 10 bases separating them. The CDR3 has 14 residues. The CDR3 DNA reads as TGTGCCAGCAGTGAGGCAGGACCCAACTATGGCTACACCTTC. Translating it yields CASSEAGPNYGYTF.

This clonotype was counted a few times. The chain is built from TRBV20-1 and TRBJ1-1; no clear D gene. Germline V gene lookup returns CDR1 DFQATT and CDR2 SNEGSKA (reference sequence). The CDR3 contains 14 residues. V lost 6 bases and J 5 bases, leaving 19 bases between the germline ends. Here the CDR3 reads CSALSLSLGTEAFF. The CDR3 DNA reads as TGCAGTGCCCTCTCTCTGTCTCTCGGGACTGAAGCTTTCTTT.

Only a few counts were recorded for this clonotype. The chain has TRBV20-1 and TRBJ2-1; 9 bases are a match to TRBD2. J lost 4 bases, V lost 0 bases, and 4 bases had no gene match. The CDR3 has 15 residues. Germline V CDR1 and CDR2: DFQATT, SNEGSKA (reference sequence). The CDR3 DNA sequence: TGCAGTGCTAGAGATCTAGCGGGGATGTACAATGAGCAGTTCTTC. Translation: CSARDLAGMYNEQFF.

This chain joins TRBV6-1 and TRBJ2-5; D remains ambiguous. CDR1 is MNHNS, CDR2 SASEGT, per germline. The CDR3 is 13 residues long. Trimming removed 6 bases at V and 5 bases at J, with 13 bases between. For the CDR3, the DNA is TGTGCCAGCAGATGGGCCGCGAGGGAGACCCAGTACTTC. It yields the protein CASRWAARETQYF.

This clonotype was counted between two and nine times. The rearrangement joins TRBV7-2 to TRBJ1-1, with 7 bases that match TRBD1. The trim removed 5 bases at V and 5 bases at J, leaving 8 bases unmatched. The germline CDR1 and CDR2 sequences are SGHTA and FQGNSA. This CDR3 region has 14 residues. The DNA for the CDR3 is TGTGCCAGCAGCCCAGGGGGGGGAAAGACTGAAGCTTTCTTT. Translation: CASSPGGGKTEAFF.

This clonotype has a handful of counts. The V call is TRBV4-3, the J call TRBJ1-5; TRBD1 matches 10 bases. V lost 4 bases and J lost 7; bases outside the gene matches: 7. This CDR3 is built from 15 residues. CDR1 and CDR2 (germline): LGHNA, YSLEER. This CDR3 reads CASSLGTGAEQPQHF. CDR3 nucleotide sequence: TGCGCCAGCAGCCTTGGGACAGGGGCGGAACAGCCCCAGCATTTT.

The chain links TRBV6-1 to TRBJ2-1; 9 nucleotides align to TRBD2. The germline CDR1 and CDR2 sequences are MNHNS and SASEGT. V dropped 7 bases and J dropped 6; count of bases not matched to a gene: 16. The CDR3 sequence is 17 residues long. CDR3 nucleotide sequence: TGTGCCAGCATCCTTAGCGGGAGTCACCACCGGGGCAATGAGCAGTTCTTC. Its translation: CASILSGSHHRGNEQFF.

J is TRBJ2-1 and V is TRBV7-9; 10 positions agree with TRBD2. Looked up from germline, CDR1 is SEHNR and CDR2 is FQNEAQ (reference sequence). This CDR3 contains 15 residues. Unmatched junction bases numbered 3, after V lost 3 bases and J lost 4 bases. CDR3 sequence (DNA): TGTGCCAGCAGCTTCGGGACTAGCGTATACAATGAGCAGTTCTTC. Translated: CASSFGTSVYNEQFF.

The V and J genes are TRBV12-3 or TRBV12-4 and TRBJ1-2, with D possibly matching TRBD1 (6 bases). Trimming pared 2 bases from V and 7 bases from J, leaving 11 bases between. The CDR3 extends over 13 amino acids. The CDR3: CASSLTQGGGYTF. DNA of the CDR3: TGTGCCAGCAGTTTAACACAGGGAGGTGGCTACACCTTC.

The chain recombines TRBV27 with TRBJ1-5; 7 positions agree with TRBD1. Looked up from germline, CDR1 is MNHEY and CDR2 is SMNVEV (reference sequence). Trimming cost V 0 bases and J 3 bases; bases outside gene matches: 2. The CDR3 extends over 15 amino acids. CDR3 protein: CASSLSGTVNQPQHF. The CDR3 region has the DNA TGTGCCAGCAGTTTATCTGGGACAGTCAATCAGCCCCAGCATTTT.

The chain is built from TRBV23-1 and TRBJ2-7; D may correspond to TRBD1 or TRBD2 (5 bases each). TRBV23-1 is sorted into the ORF group, with uncertain function. The length of the CDR3 is 15 residues. V lost 6 bases to trimming and J lost 0 bases, with 15 bases between them. In nucleotides, the CDR3 is TGCGCCAGCAGACTCCCGGGACCCCGCTCCTACGAGCAGTACTTC. The encoded protein is CASRLPGPRSYEQYF.

The rearrangement links TRBV6-5 to TRBJ2-3, with 7 positions matching TRBD1. The CDR3 sequence is 15 residues long. Germline CDR1 is MNHEY and CDR2 is SVGAGI. The ends lost 6 bases at V and 0 bases at J; junction bases unmatched: 6. CDR3 region: CASRPGQRSTDTQYF. The DNA for the CDR3 is TGTGCCAGCAGGCCGGGACAGAGAAGCACAGATACGCAGTATTTT.

The CDR3 DNA follows: TGTGCCATCAGGGAAAACAGGGGGGAGGCTGAAGCTTTCTTT. As protein: CAIRENRGEAEAFF. The rearrangement links TRBV10-3 to TRBJ1-1; 8 nucleotides match TRBD1. Trimming removed 6 bases from V and 6 bases from J; junction bases left unmatched: 9. This CDR3 has 14 amino acids. The germline V gene has CDR1 ENHRY and CDR2 SYGVKD.

This clonotype appeared a few times. The V call is TRBV3-1, the J call TRBJ2-7, with a tentative D call TRBD2 (6 bases). CDR3 length equals 15 residues. V was shortened by 4 bases and J by 3 bases, with 16 bases between the two germline ends. CDR1 and CDR2 (germline): LGHDT, YNNKEL (reference sequence). The CDR3 loop is CASSPGTSLYYEQYF. CDR3 DNA sequence: TGTGCCAGCAGCCCCGGGACTTCCCTATACTACGAGCAGTACTTC.

In this sample, this clonotype turned up a few times. The chain is built from TRBV7-3 and TRBJ2-1; D perhaps matches TRBD2 (6 bases). The V gene lost 2 bases and the J gene lost 0 bases, with 11 bases spanning the gap. The CDR3 spans 16 residues. Germline loops: CDR1 SGHTA, CDR2 FQGTGA. The CDR3 DNA is TGTGCCAGCAGCTTAGGAGGGAAAAGCTCCTACAATGAGCAGTTCTTC. It specifies CASSLGGKSSYNEQFF.

There are a few counts of this clonotype. V and J are TRBV5-1 and TRBJ2-5; 7 nucleotides agree with TRBD2. The germline V gene has CDR1 SGHRS and CDR2 YFSETQ. The length of the CDR3 is 16 residues. V dropped 2 bases and J dropped 1; count of bases not matched to a gene: 8. The DNA for the CDR3 is TGCGCCAGCAGCTTTTCGTTCCTAGCGGCCCAAGAGACCCAGTACTTC. It codes for CASSFSFLAAQETQYF.

The chain recombines TRBV23-1 with TRBJ2-7; D unclear. TRBV23-1 is assigned to the ORF class and has an uncertain function. Trimming took off 2 bases at V and 10 bases at J, with 6 bases between the two ends. The CDR3 length is 10 residues. For the CDR3, the DNA is TGCGCCAGCAGTCAAGAACGTCAGTACTTC. As protein: CASSQERQYF.

The table lists this clonotype with a few counts. The chain has TRBV12-3 or TRBV12-4 and TRBJ2-5; TRBD2 might be the D (5 bases). The V end lost 8 bases, the J end lost 5 bases, and 15 bases lay between the germline ends. The CDR3 runs to 13 residues. Written as DNA, the CDR3 is TGTGCCAGCGGCCGGGCCTCGGGGGAGACCCAGTACTTC. It yields the protein CASGRASGETQYF.

There are a few counts of this clonotype. The DNA for the CDR3 is TGTGCCAGCAGCCCATCTAAGGGGGGGGGTGGCTACACCTTC. Residues: CASSPSKGGGGYTF. The chain combines TRBV7-2 with TRBJ1-2; TRBD1 might be the D (6 bases). The CDR3 sequence is 14 residues long. V dropped 5 bases and J dropped 7 bases, with 17 bases sitting between them. CDR1 is SGHTA, CDR2 FQGNSA, per germline.

The rearrangement links TRBV29-1 to TRBJ1-1; D unclear. The V gene lost 3 bases and the J gene lost 5 bases, with 13 bases spanning the gap. The CDR3 covers 13 residues. CDR1 is SQVTM, CDR2 ANQGSEA, per germline. As DNA, the CDR3 is TGCAGCGTTGATAGAGGGAGTGGGACTGAAGCTTTCTTT. It specifies CSVDRGSGTEAFF.

The chain combines TRBV20-1 with TRBJ2-1; 9 bases are shared with TRBD2. Trimming cost V 0 bases and J 8 bases; bases outside gene matches: 11. CDR1 and CDR2 (germline): DFQATT, SNEGSKA (reference sequence). The CDR3 totals 16 residues. CDR3 amino acids: CSARDLAGGRADEQFF. As DNA, the CDR3 is TGCAGTGCTAGAGATTTGGCTGGCGGGAGGGCCGATGAGCAGTTCTTC.

In this sample, this clonotype turned up a few times. J is TRBJ1-3 and V is TRBV20-1; unclear D gene. CDR1 and CDR2 (germline): DFQATT, SNEGSKA (reference sequence). CDR3 length: 13 residues. The V gene lost 5 bases and the J gene lost 4 bases, with 12 bases spanning the gap. In nucleotides, the CDR3 is TGCAGTGCTCGCCGGACGAGCGGAAACACCATATATTTT. It codes for CSARRTSGNTIYF.